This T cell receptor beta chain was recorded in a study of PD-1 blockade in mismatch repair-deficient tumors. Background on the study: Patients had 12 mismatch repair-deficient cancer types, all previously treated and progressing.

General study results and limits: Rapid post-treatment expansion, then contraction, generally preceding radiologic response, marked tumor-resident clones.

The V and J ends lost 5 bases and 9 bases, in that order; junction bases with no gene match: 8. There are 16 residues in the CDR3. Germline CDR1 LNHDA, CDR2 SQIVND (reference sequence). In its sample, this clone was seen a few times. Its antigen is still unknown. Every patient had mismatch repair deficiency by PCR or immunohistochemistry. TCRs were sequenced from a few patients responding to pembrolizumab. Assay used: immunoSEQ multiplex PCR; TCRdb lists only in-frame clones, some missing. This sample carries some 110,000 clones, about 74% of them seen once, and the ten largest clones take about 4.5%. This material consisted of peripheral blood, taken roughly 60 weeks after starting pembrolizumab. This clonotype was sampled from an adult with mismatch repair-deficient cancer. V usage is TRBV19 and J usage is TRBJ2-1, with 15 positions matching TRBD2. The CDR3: CASSPPGLAGGREQFF. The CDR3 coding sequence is TGTGCCAGTAGTCCCCCGGGACTAGCGGGAGGACGTGAGCAGTTCTTC. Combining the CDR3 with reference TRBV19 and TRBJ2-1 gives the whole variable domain DGGITQSPKYLFRKEGQNVTLSCEQNLNHDAMYWYRQDPGQGLRLIYYSQIVNDFQKGDIAEGYSVSREKKESFPLTVTSAQKNPTAFYLCASSPPGLAGGREQFFGPGTRLTVL.